Included here is one TCR beta chain sequence, with context. The antigen remains undetermined. The sample originates from a study of graft-versus-host responses after intestinal transplantation. Study-level information: Induction with anti-thymocyte globulin, then tacrolimus and steroids for roughly three years, was given to all recipients.

Trimming took off 0 bases at V and 5 bases at J, with 16 bases between the two ends. The CDR3 is 16 amino acids. Looked up from germline, CDR1 is MNHEY and CDR2 is SMNVEV (reference sequence). This table comes from immunoSEQ multiplex PCR, and its TCRdb copy is limited to in-frame clones, with some not included. The table shows tens of thousands of clones, with roughly 78% occurring only once. The gene calls are TRBV27 and TRBJ1-2, with D possibly being TRBD1 (6 bases). This receptor was obtained from a human donor who was the organ donor for an intestinal transplant. Source: unstimulated CD8+ T cells sorted from spleen or lymph node cells, taken before transplant. Written as DNA, the CDR3 is TGTGCCAGCAGTTTATCCATCCCACAGGGACGATATGGCTACACCTTC. It is translated as CASSLSIPQGRYGYTF.